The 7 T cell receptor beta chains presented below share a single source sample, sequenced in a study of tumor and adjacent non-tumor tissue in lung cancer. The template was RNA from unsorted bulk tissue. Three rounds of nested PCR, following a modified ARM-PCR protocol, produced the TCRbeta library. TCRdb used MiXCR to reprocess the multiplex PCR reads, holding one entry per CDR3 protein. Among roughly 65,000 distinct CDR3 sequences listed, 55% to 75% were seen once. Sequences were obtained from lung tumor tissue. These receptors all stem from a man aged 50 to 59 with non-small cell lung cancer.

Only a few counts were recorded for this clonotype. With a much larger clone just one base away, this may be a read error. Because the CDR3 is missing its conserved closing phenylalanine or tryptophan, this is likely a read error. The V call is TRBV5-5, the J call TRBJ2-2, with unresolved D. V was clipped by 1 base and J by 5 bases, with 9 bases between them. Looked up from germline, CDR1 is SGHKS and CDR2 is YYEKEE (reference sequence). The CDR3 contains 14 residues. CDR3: CASSLNGLTGELFL. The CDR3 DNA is TGTGCCAGCAGCTTGAACGGGTTAACCGGGGAGCTGTTTTTG.

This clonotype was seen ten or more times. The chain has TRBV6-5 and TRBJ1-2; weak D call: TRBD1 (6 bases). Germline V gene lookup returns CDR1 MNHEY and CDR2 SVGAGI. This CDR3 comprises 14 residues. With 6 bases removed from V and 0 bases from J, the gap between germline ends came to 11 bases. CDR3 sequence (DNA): TGTGCCAGCAGCTTAGGACAGCCTAACTATGGCTACACCTTC. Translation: CASSLGQPNYGYTF.

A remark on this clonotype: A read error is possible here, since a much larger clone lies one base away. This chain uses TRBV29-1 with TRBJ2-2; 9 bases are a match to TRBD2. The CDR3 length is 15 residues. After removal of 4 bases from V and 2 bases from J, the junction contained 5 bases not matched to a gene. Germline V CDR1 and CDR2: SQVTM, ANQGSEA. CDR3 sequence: CSVGGTSRNTGELFF. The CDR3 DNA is TGCAGCGTTGGGGGGACTAGCAGAAACACCGGGGAGCTGTTTTTT.

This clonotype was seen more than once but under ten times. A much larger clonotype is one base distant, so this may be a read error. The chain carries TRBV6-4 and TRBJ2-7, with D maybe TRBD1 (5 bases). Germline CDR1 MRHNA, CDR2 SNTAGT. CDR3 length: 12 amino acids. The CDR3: CACSDRPYEQYF. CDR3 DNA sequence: TGTGCCTGCAGCGACAGACCCTACGAGCAGTACTTC.

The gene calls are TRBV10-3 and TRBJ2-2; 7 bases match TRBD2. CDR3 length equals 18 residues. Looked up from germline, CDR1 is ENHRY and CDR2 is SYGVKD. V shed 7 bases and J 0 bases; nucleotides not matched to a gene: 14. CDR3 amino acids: CAINERGSGPTNTGELFF. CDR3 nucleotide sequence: TGTGCCATCAACGAGCGGGGATCCGGACCAACGAACACCGGGGAGCTGTTTTTT.

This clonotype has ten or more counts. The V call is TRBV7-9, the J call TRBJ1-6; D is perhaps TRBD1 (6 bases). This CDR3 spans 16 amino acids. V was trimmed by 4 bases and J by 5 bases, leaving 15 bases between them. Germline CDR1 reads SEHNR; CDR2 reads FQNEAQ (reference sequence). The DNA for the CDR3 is TGTGCCAGCAGCTCTCGGGACAAAGGAAATAATTCACCCCTCCACTTT. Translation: CASSSRDKGNNSPLHF. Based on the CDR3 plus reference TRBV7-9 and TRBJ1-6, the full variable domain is DTGVSQNPRHKITKRGQNVTFRCDPISEHNRLYWYRQTLGQGPEFLTYFQNEAQLEKSRLLSDRFSAERPKGSFSTLEIQRTEQGDSAMYLCASSSRDKGNNSPLHFGNGTRLTVT.

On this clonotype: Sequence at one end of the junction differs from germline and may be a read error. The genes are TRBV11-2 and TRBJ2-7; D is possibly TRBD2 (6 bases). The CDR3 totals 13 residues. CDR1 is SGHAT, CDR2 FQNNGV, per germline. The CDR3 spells CACSYITRGEQHF. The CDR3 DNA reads TGTGCCTGCAGCTACATTACGCGGGGCGAGCAGCACTTC.